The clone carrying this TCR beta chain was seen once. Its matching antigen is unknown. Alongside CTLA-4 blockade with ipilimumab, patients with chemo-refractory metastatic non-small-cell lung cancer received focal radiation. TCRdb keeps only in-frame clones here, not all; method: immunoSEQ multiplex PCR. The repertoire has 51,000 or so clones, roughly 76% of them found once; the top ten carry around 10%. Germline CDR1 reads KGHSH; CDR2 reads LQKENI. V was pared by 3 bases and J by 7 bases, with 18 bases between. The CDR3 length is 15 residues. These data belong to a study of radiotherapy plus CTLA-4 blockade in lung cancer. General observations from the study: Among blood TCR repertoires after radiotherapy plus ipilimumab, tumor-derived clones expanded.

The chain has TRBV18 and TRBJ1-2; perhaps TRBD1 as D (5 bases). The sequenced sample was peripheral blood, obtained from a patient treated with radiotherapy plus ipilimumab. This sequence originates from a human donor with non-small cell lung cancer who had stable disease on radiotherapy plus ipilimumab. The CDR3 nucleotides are TGTGCCAGCTCACCCTCCCTCCAGGGCGCGGGTGGCTACACCTTC. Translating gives CASSPSLQGAGGYTF. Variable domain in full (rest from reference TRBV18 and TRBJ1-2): NAGVMQNPRHLVRRRGQEARLRCSPMKGHSHVYWYRQLPEEGLKFMVYLQKENIIDESGMPKERFSAEFPKEGPSILRIQQVVRGDSAAYFCASSPSLQGAGGYTFGSGTRLTVV.